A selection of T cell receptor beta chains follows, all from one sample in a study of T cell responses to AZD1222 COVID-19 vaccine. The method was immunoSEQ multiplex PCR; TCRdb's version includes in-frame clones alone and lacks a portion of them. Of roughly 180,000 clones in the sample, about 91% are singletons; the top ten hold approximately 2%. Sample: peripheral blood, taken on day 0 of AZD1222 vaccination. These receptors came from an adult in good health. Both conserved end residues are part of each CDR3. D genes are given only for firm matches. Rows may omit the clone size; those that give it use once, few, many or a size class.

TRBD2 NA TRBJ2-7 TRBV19 CASSIGTSDHEQYF TGTGCCAGTAGTATTGGGACTAGCGACCACGAGCAGTACTTC
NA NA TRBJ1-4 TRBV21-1 CASSNPAGQNEKLFF TGTGCCAGCAGCAACCCAGCGGGGCAGAATGAAAAACTGTTTTTT
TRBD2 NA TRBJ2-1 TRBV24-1 CATSDSSIAGGYNEQFF TGTGCCACCAGTGATTCGTCAATAGCGGGGGGGTACAATGAGCAGTTCTTC
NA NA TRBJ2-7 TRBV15 CATSRDISGYEQYF TGTGCCACCAGCAGAGACATCAGTGGGTACGAGCAGTACTTC
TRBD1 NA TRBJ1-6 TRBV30 CAWRQGISPLHF TGTGCCTGGCGACAGGGGATTTCACCCCTCCACTTT
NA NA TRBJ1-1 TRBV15 CATSGTINTEAFF TGTGCCACCAGCGGGACAATTAACACTGAAGCTTTCTTT
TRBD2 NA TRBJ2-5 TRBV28 CASSPVGGGAGETQYF TGTGCCAGCAGTCCCGTCGGGGGGGGCGCGGGAGAGACCCAGTACTTC
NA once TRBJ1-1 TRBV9 CASSVAPGVFGAFF TGTGCCAGCAGCGTAGCCCCAGGGGTGTTCGGAGCTTTCTTT
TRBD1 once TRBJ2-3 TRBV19 CASSILGRGSTDTQYF TGTGCCAGTAGTATATTGGGCAGGGGGTCTACAGATACGCAGTATTTT
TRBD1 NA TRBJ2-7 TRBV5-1 CASSINWDRATYEQYF TGCGCCAGCAGCATCAACTGGGACAGGGCCACCTACGAGCAGTACTTC
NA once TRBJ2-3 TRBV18 CASSPADTQYF TGTGCCAGCTCACCAGCAGATACGCAGTATTTT
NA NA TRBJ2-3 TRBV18 CASSPQNLANSDTQYF TGTGCCAGCTCACCTCAGAATCTTGCCAATTCAGATACGCAGTATTTT
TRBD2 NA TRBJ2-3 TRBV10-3 CAISVQRDGTDTQYF TGTGCCATCAGTGTGCAGCGGGACGGCACAGATACGCAGTATTTT
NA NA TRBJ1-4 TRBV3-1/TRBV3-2 CASSQGSGDEKLFF TGTGCCAGCAGCCAAGGGAGCGGGGATGAAAAACTGTTTTTT
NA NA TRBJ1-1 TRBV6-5 CASSYSWREAFF TGTGCCAGCAGTTACTCATGGCGTGAAGCTTTCTTT
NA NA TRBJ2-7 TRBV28 CASNPIKGERPYEQYF TGTGCCAGCAACCCAATAAAGGGGGAGAGGCCCTACGAGCAGTACTTC
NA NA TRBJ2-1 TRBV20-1 CSAPFSVEQFF TGCAGTGCTCCCTTTTCGGTTGAGCAGTTCTTC
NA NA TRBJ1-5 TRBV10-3 CAIGRTEFSNQPQHF TGTGCCATCGGGCGGACCGAGTTTAGCAATCAGCCCCAGCATTTT
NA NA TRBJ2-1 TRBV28 CASMRTGHNEQFF TGTGCCAGCATGCGAACGGGGCACAATGAGCAGTTCTTC
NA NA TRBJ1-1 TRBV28 CASSVNQGSTEAFF TGTGCCAGCAGTGTAAACCAGGGGAGTACTGAAGCTTTCTTT
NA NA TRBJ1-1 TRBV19 CASRMGLLNTEAFF TGTGCCAGTAGAATGGGACTGTTGAACACTGAAGCTTTCTTT
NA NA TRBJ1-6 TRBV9 CASSVGFPTRGNSPLHF TGTGCCAGCAGCGTAGGGTTCCCGACTCGGGGGAATTCACCCCTCCACTTT
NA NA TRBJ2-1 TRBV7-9 CASSPRMAEQFF TGTGCCAGCAGCCCTAGGATGGCTGAGCAGTTCTTC
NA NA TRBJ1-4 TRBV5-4 CASSLRQAINEKLFF TGTGCCAGCAGCCTAAGACAGGCTATCAATGAAAAACTGTTTTTT
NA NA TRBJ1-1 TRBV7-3 CASSLTHGGSTEAFF TGTGCCAGCAGCTTAACTCATGGGGGGTCGACTGAAGCTTTCTTT